These 23 T cell receptor beta chains share one sample of origin, sequenced in a study of T cells in Graves' hyperthyroidism and ophthalmopathy. RNA transcripts provided the source from which TCR beta CDR3 regions were amplified. A set of HTBI primers served as the primers for a first-round RT-PCR of the TCR CDR3. TCRdb analysed the multiplex PCR reads with MiXCR anew, one entry per CDR3 protein. The sample includes around 350,000 distinct CDR3 sequences, more than 20% of them seen just once. The material sequenced was blood. The source is a man in his fifties or sixties with Graves' hyperthyroidism.

The chain combines TRBV29-1 with TRBJ2-7, with 7 positions matching TRBD1. Germline values: CDR1 SQVTM, CDR2 ANQGSEA. Trimming took 2 bases from V and 5 from J; bases not matched to a gene: 3. There are 12 residues in the CDR3. The CDR3 is CSVEQGVHEQYF. The CDR3, as DNA: TGCAGCGTTGAACAGGGGGTCCACGAGCAGTACTTC.

The chain employs TRBV5-1 and TRBJ2-1; 12 bases are shared with TRBD2. CDR1 and CDR2 (germline): SGHRS, YFSETQ. The CDR3 contains 18 residues. V was pared by 2 bases and J by 0 bases, with 6 bases of the junction left unmatched. For the CDR3, the DNA is TGCGCCAGCAGCTTCGGACTAGCGGGATTCGGCTCCTACAATGAGCAGTTCTTC. Translating it yields CASSFGLAGFGSYNEQFF.

The gene calls are TRBV28 and TRBJ2-7, with 12 bases aligning to TRBD2. CDR1 is MDHEN and CDR2 is SYDVKM in the germline V gene. Losses at the gene ends were 7 bases for V and 7 bases for J; bases not matched to a gene: 8. The CDR3 consists of 14 residues. CDR3 amino acids: CASTTSGSKLEQYF. CDR3 sequence (DNA): TGTGCCAGCACGACTAGCGGGAGTAAGCTTGAGCAGTACTTC.

This chain connects TRBV5-5 to TRBJ2-3; D gene uncertain. Germline V lookup: CDR1 SGHKS, CDR2 YYEKEE (reference sequence). The CDR3 spans 15 residues. V shed 1 base and J shed 2 bases, with 11 bases lying between them. CDR3 nucleotides: TGTGCCAGCAGCTTGCCAGAGATCGTCACAGATACGCAGTATTTT. It encodes CASSLPEIVTDTQYF.

This chain uses TRBV20-1 with TRBJ2-3; 14 nucleotides match TRBD2. Trimming at V came to 5 bases and at J to 1 base, leaving 5 bases not matched to a gene. Per the germline V gene, CDR1 is DFQATT and CDR2 is SNEGSKA (reference sequence). The CDR3 consists of 16 residues. The CDR3 region has the DNA TGCAGTGCTGGACTAGCGGGGGGAGCTCGCACAGATACGCAGTATTTT. Its protein product is CSAGLAGGARTDTQYF.

The sample holds many counts of this clonotype. The chain employs TRBV11-2 and TRBJ1-5; TRBD1 is a possible D gene (5 bases). V dropped 3 bases and J dropped 2 bases, with 8 bases sitting between them. Germline CDR1 SGHAT, CDR2 FQNNGV. The CDR3 has 14 residues. The CDR3 region is CASSFLGGNQPQHF. CDR3 in DNA: TGTGCCAGCAGCTTTTTAGGGGGCAATCAGCCCCAGCATTTT. Full variable domain (rest looked up from reference TRBV11-2 and TRBJ1-5): EAGVAQSPRYKIIEKRQSVAFWCNPISGHATLYWYQQILGQGPKLLIQFQNNGVVDDSQLPKDRFSAERLKGVDSTLKIQPAKLEDSAVYLCASSFLGGNQPQHFGDGTRLSIL.

This clonotype was seen repeatedly, ten times or more. The chain joins TRBV2 to TRBJ2-5, with unresolved D. This CDR3 has 13 residues. From germline, CDR1 is SNHLY and CDR2 FYNNEI. V shed 2 bases and J shed 5 bases, with 9 bases lying between them. The CDR3 protein is CASSEYESETQYF. In DNA, the CDR3 is TGTGCCAGCAGTGAATACGAATCGGAGACCCAGTACTTC.

The CDR3 protein is CASSPGTVHEKLFF. In DNA form, the CDR3 reads TGTGCCAGCAGTCCCGGGACTGTCCACGAAAAACTGTTTTTT. The chain joins TRBV28 to TRBJ1-4, with D perhaps TRBD1 (5 bases). Trimming removed 5 bases at V and 8 bases at J, with 15 bases between. Germline V lookup: CDR1 MDHEN, CDR2 SYDVKM. The CDR3 totals 14 residues.

Concerning this clonotype: Sequence at one end of the junction differs from germline and may be a read error. The rearrangement uses TRBV28 and TRBJ2-7; D could derive from TRBD1 or TRBD2 (5 bases each). Germline V lookup: CDR1 MDHEN, CDR2 SYDVKM. The CDR3 is made up of 14 amino acids. The DNA for the CDR3 is TGTGCCAGCAGTTTGGGGGTCTCCGGCTACGAGCGGTACTTC. Its translation is CASSLGVSGYERYF.

This clonotype has a handful of counts. The chain combines TRBV9 with TRBJ2-1, with 12 bases lining up with TRBD2. Germline V gene sequence: CDR1 SGDLS, CDR2 YYNGEE. The CDR3 has 14 residues. The V segment lost 1 base and the J segment 8 bases; nucleotides outside the gene matches: 1. The CDR3 DNA sequence: TGTGCCAGCAGCGTATCTAGCGGGAGGGATGAGCAGTTCTTC. Its translation is CASSVSSGRDEQFF.

V is TRBV5-1 and J is TRBJ2-2; the match to TRBD1 covers 7 bases. Looked up from germline, CDR1 is SGHRS and CDR2 is YFSETQ. The CDR3 is 18 amino acids. V was pared by 3 bases and J by 0 bases, with 11 bases of the junction left unmatched. The CDR3 is CASSSPSGGLANTGELFF. CDR3 DNA: TGCGCCAGCAGCTCCCCCTCAGGGGGTCTTGCGAACACCGGGGAGCTGTTTTTT.

At least ten counts were recorded for this clonotype. This sequence joins TRBV29-1 and TRBJ2-7; TRBD1 agrees at 9 bases. This CDR3 contains 14 residues. V dropped 5 bases and J dropped 5; count of bases not matched to a gene: 10. CDR1 SQVTM and CDR2 ANQGSEA come from the germline V gene. The CDR3 DNA follows: TGCAGCGTTCGCGTGGGGACAGGGACTCACGAGCAGTACTTC. Encoded protein: CSVRVGTGTHEQYF.

In this sample, this clonotype turned up many times. This chain joins TRBV11-2 and TRBJ2-7; TRBD1 might be the D (5 bases). CDR1 is SGHAT, CDR2 FQNNGV, per germline. V gave up 1 base and J gave up 3 bases, with 13 bases separating them. The CDR3 is made up of 15 amino acids. CDR3 sequence (DNA): TGTGCCAGCAGCTTAGGGCGGCAGGGTATCTACGAGCAGTACTTC. Its protein is CASSLGRQGIYEQYF.

This clonotype was counted only a few times. The rearrangement joins TRBV9 to TRBJ2-2; 8 bases line up with TRBD1. The junction had 8 bases not matched to a gene; V was cut back by 3 bases and J by 7 bases. The CDR3 contains 15 residues. CDR1 and CDR2 from the germline V gene are SGDLS and YYNGEE. CDR3 protein: CASSEGTGTIGELFF. CDR3 in DNA: TGTGCCAGCAGCGAAGGGACAGGAACCATCGGGGAGCTGTTTTTT.

This clonotype was detected only a few times. This chain connects TRBV5-1 to TRBJ2-1; 8 bases align to TRBD2. The CDR3 contains 15 residues. CDR1 and CDR2 from the germline V gene are SGHRS and YFSETQ. V was pared by 0 bases and J by 8 bases, with 7 bases of the junction left unmatched. CDR3 region: CASSLAGGPADEQFF. The CDR3 bases are TGCGCCAGCAGCTTGGCGGGAGGGCCGGCAGATGAGCAGTTCTTC.

In this sample, this clonotype turned up a few times. V usage is TRBV6-6 and J usage is TRBJ1-5; D gene unclear. The CDR3 has 13 amino acids. V was clipped by 0 bases and J by 7 bases, with 7 bases between them. CDR1 and CDR2 (germline): MNHNY, SVGAGI (reference sequence). The CDR3 DNA reads as TGTGCCAGCAGTTACTCCCAACGACAGCCCCAGCATTTT. Amino acid sequence: CASSYSQRQPQHF.

The chain uses TRBV4-1 and TRBJ1-2; perhaps TRBD1 as D (5 bases). The CDR3 covers 15 residues. The germline gives CDR1 MGHRA, CDR2 YSYEKL. The V end was cut by 0 bases, the J end by 3 bases, with 11 bases between. CDR3 DNA sequence: TGCGCCAGCAGCCAAGATCGCTGGGGCTACTATGGCTACACCTTC. The encoded protein is CASSQDRWGYYGYTF.

This clonotype was counted at least ten times. DNA of the CDR3: TGTGCCAGCTCACCAGGGCCCACTGAAGCTTTCTTT. This gives the protein CASSPGPTEAFF. This rearrangement joins TRBV18 to TRBJ1-1; D is unresolved. Looked up from germline, CDR1 is KGHSH and CDR2 is LQKENI. V was cut by 2 bases and J by 4 bases, with 5 bases left in between. The CDR3 is made up of 12 amino acids.

This chain uses TRBV7-3 with TRBJ1-5; no definite D call. V dropped 5 bases and J dropped 7 bases, with 12 bases sitting between them. CDR3 length: 13 amino acids. Germline V CDR1 and CDR2: SGHTA, FQGTGA. For the CDR3, the DNA is TGTGCCAGCAGCCCAGCCCTTGGGCAGCCCCAGCATTTT. Its protein is CASSPALGQPQHF.

The J gene is TRBJ2-7, the V gene TRBV19, with D perhaps being TRBD1 or TRBD2 (5 bases each). The CDR3 is 11 amino acids. The germline gives CDR1 LNHDA, CDR2 SQIVND (reference sequence). Trimming stripped 6 bases from V and 5 bases from J, with 8 bases between. DNA of the CDR3: TGTGCCAGTAGCCAGGGAGACGAGCAGTACTTC. Translated, it gives CASSQGDEQYF.

CDR3 DNA: TGTGCCACCAGCAGGGACAGGGGCCTCAATCAGCCCCAGCATTTT. Translated, it gives CATSRDRGLNQPQHF. The V call is TRBV15, the J call TRBJ1-5; 9 nucleotides match TRBD1. The CDR3 is made up of 15 amino acids. Germline loops: CDR1 LNHNV, CDR2 YYDKDF (reference sequence). V lost 3 bases, J lost 3 bases, and 3 bases stayed unmatched.

The chain's CDR3 is CASSFPSGGEQFF. DNA for the CDR3: TGTGCCAGCAGTTTCCCCTCCGGCGGTGAGCAGTTCTTC. The rearrangement links TRBV7-2 to TRBJ2-1; no firm D call. Germline V gene data show CDR1 as SGHTA and CDR2 as FQGNSA. V was cut by 6 bases and J by 9 bases, with 15 bases left in between. This CDR3 spans 13 amino acids.

The chain's CDR3 is CASSPPDRIYEQYF. As DNA, the CDR3 is TGTGCCAGCAGTCCTCCGGACAGGATTTACGAGCAGTACTTC. V usage is TRBV7-9 and J usage is TRBJ2-7; TRBD1 matches at 7 bases. Germline V gene data show CDR1 as SEHNR and CDR2 as FQNEAQ (reference sequence). The V gene end was trimmed by 6 bases and the J gene end by 4 bases; junction bases not matched to a gene: 9. The CDR3 runs to 14 residues.